These 14 T cell receptor beta chains originate from one sample sequenced in a study of blood T cell repertoires in COVID-19. Some clones are missing from TCRdb's copy, which holds only in-frame ones; the method was immunoSEQ multiplex PCR. The sample carries 150,000 to 200,000 clones, about nine tenths recorded once. The material sequenced was peripheral blood. Every receptor here comes from a man in his 70s with active or convalescent COVID-19.

The gene calls are TRBV18 and TRBJ1-4; no clear D. The CDR3 consists of 15 residues. Trimming cost V 1 base and J 7 bases, with 13 bases left between them. Germline values: CDR1 KGHSH, CDR2 LQKENI. The CDR3 is CASSPRAPGGEKLFF. The CDR3 nucleotides are TGTGCCAGCTCACCACGCGCTCCGGGTGGTGAAAAACTGTTTTTT.

The genes are TRBV18 and TRBJ2-1, with 7 bases identical to TRBD2. Per the germline V gene, CDR1 is KGHSH and CDR2 is LQKENI. Trimming removed 3 bases from V and 10 bases from J; junction bases left unmatched: 3. CDR3 length equals 12 residues. Here the CDR3 reads CASSPAGEEQFF. In nucleotides, the CDR3 is TGTGCCAGCTCACCGGCGGGAGAGGAGCAGTTCTTC.

This chain connects TRBV5-4 to TRBJ2-7; D is perhaps TRBD1 (5 bases). V dropped 1 base and J dropped 6 bases, with 11 bases sitting between them. Germline CDR1 SGHNT, CDR2 YYREEE (reference sequence). The length of the CDR3 is 13 residues. DNA of the CDR3: TGTGCCAGCAGCTTGACAGGCCTGGGCGAGCAGTACTTC. As protein: CASSLTGLGEQYF.

This clone appeared a few times. This chain joins TRBV5-1 and TRBJ2-1, with a weak D call TRBD2 (6 bases). The CDR3 is made up of 16 amino acids. V shed 3 bases and J shed 1 base, with 14 bases lying between them. CDR1 is SGHRS, CDR2 YFSETQ, per germline. CDR3 DNA: TGCGCCAGCAGCTCACTGCCGGCGGGGTCCTACAATGAGCAGTTCTTC. The encoded protein is CASSSLPAGSYNEQFF.

The gene calls are TRBV30 and TRBJ2-1, with TRBD2 identical over 10 bases. The CDR3 has 15 amino acids. The V gene's germline CDR1 is GTSNPN and CDR2 SVGIG (reference sequence). The ends lost 7 bases at V and 1 base at J; junction bases unmatched: 7. In DNA, the CDR3 is TGTGCCTTTTCCCTTAGCGGGGGGTCCTACAATGAGCAGTTCTTC. As protein: CAFSLSGGSYNEQFF.

The chain employs TRBV12-3 or TRBV12-4 and TRBJ2-7, with D possibly TRBD1 on 5 matching bases. CDR3 length: 13 amino acids. Trimming pared 3 bases from V and 2 bases from J, leaving 8 bases between. The CDR3 coding sequence is TGTGCCAGCAGTTTGGGCAGGGCCTACGAGCAGTACTTC. This translates into CASSLGRAYEQYF.

The chain uses TRBV5-6 and TRBJ1-4, with 10 bases that match TRBD1. With V trimmed by 1 base and J by 8 bases, 8 bases remained unmatched. Germline V gives CDR1 SGHDT, CDR2 YYEEEE. There are 16 residues in the CDR3. The CDR3 protein is CASSLPRDRGNEKLFF. CDR3 nucleotides: TGTGCCAGCAGCTTGCCGAGGGACAGGGGAAACGAAAAACTGTTTTTT.

The chain links TRBV19 to TRBJ1-2, with 12 bases fitting TRBD1. Germline assignment: CDR1 LNHDA and CDR2 SQIVND (reference sequence). The junction had 25 bases not matched to a gene; V was cut back by 4 bases and J by 7 bases. This CDR3 is 21 amino acids long. CDR3 sequence: CASSTRFMGQGASLRVGGYTF. The CDR3 DNA reads as TGTGCCAGTAGTACGAGATTTATGGGACAGGGGGCTTCCCTTCGGGTTGGTGGCTACACCTTC.

The CDR3 sequence: CASSLVGQYNEQFF. CDR3 DNA: TGTGCCAGCAGCTTGGTTGGACAGTACAATGAGCAGTTCTTC. The genes are TRBV5-4 and TRBJ2-1; tentatively, D is TRBD1 (6 bases). Trimming cost V 0 bases and J 4 bases, with 8 bases left between them. The CDR3 is 14 residues long. The germline V gene has CDR1 SGHNT and CDR2 YYREEE (reference sequence).

The J gene is TRBJ1-5, the V gene TRBV28; the D gene is possibly TRBD1 (6 bases). V was shortened by 8 bases and J by 5 bases, with 16 bases between the two germline ends. The CDR3 consists of 14 residues. Germline CDR1 and CDR2: MDHEN and SYDVKM. The CDR3 DNA reads as TGTGCCAGCCAGATAACAGGGAGGGATCAGCCCCAGCATTTT. Protein sequence: CASQITGRDQPQHF.

This chain links TRBV11-2 with TRBJ2-2; the match to TRBD2 covers 13 bases. The CDR3 is 16 amino acids. Losses at the gene ends were 2 bases for V and 6 bases for J; bases not matched to a gene: 3. Germline-derived CDR1 and CDR2 are SGHAT and FQNNGV. The CDR3 DNA reads as TGTGCCAGCAGCTTAAGACTAGCGGGGGGTCCCGGGGAGCTGTTTTTT. Translated: CASSLRLAGGPGELFF.

V gene TRBV4-1 combines with J gene TRBJ1-5; D unresolved. Germline values: CDR1 MGHRA, CDR2 YSYEKL. Trimming stripped 0 bases from V and 0 bases from J, with 6 bases between. The CDR3 sequence is 15 residues long. This CDR3 is CASSQDLNSNQPQHF. CDR3 DNA: TGCGCCAGCAGCCAAGATTTAAATAGCAATCAGCCCCAGCATTTT.

The chain combines TRBV5-6 with TRBJ2-1; D remains unclear. V gave up 1 base and J gave up 6 bases, with 5 bases separating them. Per germline, CDR1 SGHDT and CDR2 YYEEEE. There are 12 residues in the CDR3. The DNA for the CDR3 is TGTGCCAGCAGCTTGAGCCCCAATGAGCAGTTCTTC. This translates into CASSLSPNEQFF.

The V and J genes are TRBV5-1 and TRBJ1-3; D possibly corresponds to TRBD1 (6 bases). The CDR3 length is 15 residues. Trimming shortened V by 4 bases and J by 0 bases, and 11 bases separated the two germline ends. Germline V gives CDR1 SGHRS, CDR2 YFSETQ. CDR3 nucleotide sequence: TGCGCCAGCAGCACCGGACAGATCTCTGGAAACACCATATATTTT. Protein product: CASSTGQISGNTIYF.